This T cell receptor (beta chain) emerged from a study of beta chain features in type 1 diabetes. In germline, CDR1 is MNHEY, CDR2 SVGAGI. The CDR3 runs to 13 residues. The ends were cut back, 5 bases at V and 4 bases at J, with 10 bases in the middle. The authors reverse transcribed all of the isolated RNA, so sequencing captured expressed TCRB transcripts. Data came from immunoSEQ multiplex PCR; TCRdb stores just in-frame clones and leaves some out. The table lists more than 150,000 clones, around an eighth of them singletons, with 0.55% to 0.8% in the top ten. The specimen sequenced was central memory CD4+ T cells from blood. This TCR derives from a woman aged 18-30 years in good health. The V call is TRBV6-5, the J call TRBJ2-3; D unclear. CDR3 bases: TGTGCCAGCAGTCGCCGACTCGCAGATACGCAGTATTTT. Its translation: CASSRRLADTQYF.